This T cell receptor (beta chain) appears in the sequencing data of a study of cytomegalovirus exposure and HLA in healthy donors. Of note for this clone: The antigen is not known.

Primers for the PCR totalled 60 Vbeta and 13 Jbeta. Using immunoSEQ multiplex PCR, the repertoire was profiled, and TCRdb retains in-frame clones only, with some absent. Of around 140,000 clones listed, almost 85% are singletons. General study results and limits: Most of the TCR beta V segments (in an earlier analysis) were productive either about 90% or about 30% of the time. Several of the most significant clusters appeared, in a later analysis, to be linked to common viral pathogens. The study found most TCR sequences rare, yet found some public TCRs in many donors.

The J segment lost 11 bases and the V segment lost 2 bases, leaving 12 bases of the junction unmatched. In germline, CDR1 is LGHNA, CDR2 YNFKEQ. There are 16 residues in the CDR3. The clonotype was recovered from a woman aged 60 to 75 in good health and CMV-seropositive. Specimen: PBMCs. The chain couples TRBV4-2 to TRBJ2-4; 10 bases line up with TRBD2. CDR3 bases: TGTGCCAGCAGCCAACGAGCGGGAGGGTCCGGAGCCCTTCAGTACTTC. Protein sequence: CASSQRAGGSGALQYF.